This T cell receptor beta chain was sequenced for a study of OX40 agonist ivuxolimab in advanced cancers. The V end lost 1 base, the J end lost 6 bases, and 14 bases lay between the germline ends. CDR1 is SGHNT and CDR2 is YYREEE in the germline V gene (reference sequence). The CDR3 runs to 14 residues. TCRdb's table, derived via immunoSEQ multiplex PCR, lists solely in-frame clones and lacks some. The sample includes about 82,000 clones, more than 80% of them seen just once. The clonotype originates from an adult with an advanced solid tumor such as melanoma, head and neck, liver or kidney cancer. The specimen comprised CD4+ or CD8+ T cells sorted from blood, sampled in a trial of the OX40 agonist ivuxolimab. The chain carries TRBV5-4 and TRBJ2-7, with a possible D match to TRBD2 (6 bases). The CDR3 nucleotides read TGTGCCAGCAGCTTGCGCGGGGCCCAGGGCGAGCAGTACTTC. It yields the protein CASSLRGAQGEQYF.